These 22 T cell receptor beta chains came from one sample sequenced in a study of cytomegalovirus exposure and HLA in healthy donors. The study ran its PCR with 60 Vbeta and 13 Jbeta primers. Using immunoSEQ multiplex PCR, the repertoire was profiled, and TCRdb retains in-frame clones only, with some absent. The sample yields about 190,000 clones, about four fifths seen once. Sequenced: PBMCs. These TCRs come from a woman between 45 and 60 years old in good health and CMV-seropositive.

In nucleotides, the CDR3 is TGTGCCAGCAGTCCGCGGACAGATCTTAACTATGGCTACACCTTC. Its protein is CASSPRTDLNYGYTF. The chain has TRBV6-5 and TRBJ1-2, with D perhaps matching TRBD1 (6 bases). Trimming took off 5 bases at V and 1 base at J, with 14 bases between the two ends. This CDR3 is built from 15 residues. Germline CDR1 and CDR2: MNHEY and SVGAGI.

The chain combines TRBV28 with TRBJ2-3, with D tentatively TRBD2 (7 bases). V was trimmed by 4 bases and J by 6 bases, leaving 14 bases between them. In germline, CDR1 is MDHEN, CDR2 SYDVKM. There are 14 residues in the CDR3. The CDR3 loop reads CASSSGGPVDTQYF. The CDR3, as DNA: TGTGCCAGCAGTTCGGGGGGCCCCGTCGATACGCAGTATTTT.

This clone was detected once. The chain has TRBV27 and TRBJ2-1; TRBD2 agrees at 11 bases. V lost 7 bases and J lost 9; bases outside the gene matches: 17. The CDR3 is 17 residues long. Germline values: CDR1 MNHEY, CDR2 SMNVEV (reference sequence). The CDR3: CASNLAGGIPKNGEQFF. As DNA, the CDR3 is TGTGCCAGCAACCTAGCGGGGGGTATACCGAAAAACGGTGAGCAGTTCTTC.

The table lists this clone with a few counts. The rearrangement joins TRBV4-2 to TRBJ1-3; perhaps TRBD1 as D (6 bases). Per germline, CDR1 LGHNA and CDR2 YNFKEQ. V lost 0 bases, J lost 3 bases, and 12 bases lay in between. This CDR3 is 16 amino acids long. CDR3 nucleotide sequence: TGTGCCAGCAGCCAAGATTCGGTGGACAGTGGAAACACCATATATTTT. Amino acid sequence: CASSQDSVDSGNTIYF.

The J gene is TRBJ2-7, the V gene TRBV11-2; 9 bases are a match to TRBD2. The junction had 1 base not matched to a gene; V was cut back by 1 base and J by 3 bases. The CDR3 totals 14 residues. Germline V gene sequence: CDR1 SGHAT, CDR2 FQNNGV. The CDR3 spells CASSLGLADYEQYF. The CDR3 coding sequence is TGTGCCAGCAGCTTAGGACTAGCGGACTACGAGCAGTACTTC. The full variable domain, rest sourced from reference TRBV11-2 and TRBJ2-7, is EAGVAQSPRYKIIEKRQSVAFWCNPISGHATLYWYQQILGQGPKLLIQFQNNGVVDDSQLPKDRFSAERLKGVDSTLKIQPAKLEDSAVYLCASSLGLADYEQYFGPGTRLTVT.

The chain has TRBV7-2 and TRBJ2-2; a weak D match, TRBD2 (6 bases). V lost 3 bases to trimming and J lost 0 bases, with 8 bases between them. Germline V gives CDR1 SGHTA, CDR2 FQGNSA. There are 15 residues in the CDR3. The CDR3 region is CASSLRGPNTGELFF. The DNA for the CDR3 is TGTGCCAGCAGCTTGCGGGGCCCGAACACCGGGGAGCTGTTTTTT.

In this sample, this clone turned up many times. This rearrangement joins TRBV5-6 to TRBJ2-7; TRBD1 matches 7 bases. The CDR3 length is 13 residues. With 4 bases clipped from V and 0 bases from J, the junction kept 1 base outside the gene matches. Germline-derived CDR1 and CDR2 are SGHDT and YYEEEE. The CDR3, as DNA: TGTGCCAGCAGCGGGGACAGCTCCTACGAGCAGTACTTC. Residues: CASSGDSSYEQYF.

This sequence joins TRBV28 and TRBJ1-6; perhaps TRBD1 as D (5 bases). CDR1 and CDR2 from the germline V gene are MDHEN and SYDVKM. Deletions cut 6 bases from V and 7 bases from J, with 16 bases between. CDR3 length: 15 residues. The CDR3 loop reads CASRAPGGENSPLHF. The CDR3, as DNA: TGTGCCAGCAGGGCCCCGGGGGGGGAGAATTCACCCCTCCACTTT.

The J gene is TRBJ1-1, the V gene TRBV10-2, with 8 positions matching TRBD1. Losses at the gene ends were 10 bases for V and 5 bases for J; bases not matched to a gene: 12. This CDR3 has 14 amino acids. Germline CDR1 is WSHSY and CDR2 is SAAADI. For the CDR3, the DNA is TGCGCCACCATTAAGGACAGGGAGGGGACTGAAGCTTTCTTT. Translating it yields CATIKDREGTEAFF.

The chain combines TRBV18 with TRBJ1-3; D is uncertain. Looked up from germline, CDR1 is KGHSH and CDR2 is LQKENI. The V and J ends lost 4 bases and 4 bases respectively, with 8 bases between them. The CDR3 loop spans 13 amino acids. CDR3 region: CASSLDSGNTIYF. In DNA, the CDR3 is TGTGCCAGCTCACTGGACTCCGGAAACACCATATATTTT.

V gene TRBV30 combines with J gene TRBJ2-1; D is perhaps TRBD2 (7 bases). Germline CDR1 reads GTSNPN; CDR2 reads SVGIG (reference sequence). This CDR3 region has 13 residues. With 2 bases removed from V and 6 bases from J, the gap between germline ends came to 11 bases. CDR3 protein: CAWSRRGGNEQFF. The CDR3 DNA reads as TGTGCCTGGAGTCGGAGGGGGGGCAATGAGCAGTTCTTC.

The V call is TRBV28, the J call TRBJ1-5, with no clear D. The CDR3 is 14 amino acids. The germline V and J ends were trimmed by 6 bases and 1 base, with 10 bases remaining between them. The germline gives CDR1 MDHEN, CDR2 SYDVKM. This chain's CDR3 is CASSLVASNQPQHF. The CDR3 bases are TGTGCCAGCAGCCTTGTGGCAAGCAATCAGCCCCAGCATTTT.

The chain links TRBV19 to TRBJ1-6; possible D gene TRBD1, 5 bases. Germline-derived CDR1 and CDR2 are LNHDA and SQIVND (reference sequence). V lost 6 bases and J 7 bases, leaving 13 bases between the germline ends. The CDR3 runs 14 residues. This CDR3 is CASRKDNRNSPLHF. The CDR3 nucleotides read TGTGCCAGTAGGAAGGACAACAGGAATTCACCCCTCCACTTT.

The chain uses TRBV30 and TRBJ2-3; TRBD1 matches at 7 bases. Germline V gives CDR1 GTSNPN, CDR2 SVGIG (reference sequence). The CDR3 contains 15 residues. With V trimmed by 2 bases and J by 2 bases, 7 bases remained unmatched. The CDR3 spells CAWSTGAGVTDTQYF. The CDR3 DNA sequence: TGTGCCTGGAGTACAGGGGCAGGAGTCACAGATACGCAGTATTTT.

This chain joins TRBV19 and TRBJ1-1; a possible D gene is TRBD1 (6 bases). The CDR3 is made up of 15 amino acids. Trimming pared 3 bases from V and 1 base from J, leaving 12 bases between. Germline V gene lookup returns CDR1 LNHDA and CDR2 SQIVND (reference sequence). The CDR3 here is CASSIQGRANTEAFF. CDR3 in DNA: TGTGCCAGTAGTATTCAGGGGAGGGCGAACACTGAAGCTTTCTTT. The full variable domain, rest sourced from reference TRBV19 and TRBJ1-1, is DGGITQSPKYLFRKEGQNVTLSCEQNLNHDAMYWYRQDPGQGLRLIYYSQIVNDFQKGDIAEGYSVSREKKESFPLTVTSAQKNPTAFYLCASSIQGRANTEAFFGQGTRLTVV.

This clone appeared a single time. The rearrangement links TRBV5-1 to TRBJ2-6; D remains unclear. The CDR3 is 14 residues long. The V and J ends lost 4 bases and 4 bases respectively, with 9 bases between them. Germline CDR1 reads SGHRS; CDR2 reads YFSETQ. The CDR3 loop reads CASSSRIGANVLTF. In DNA, the CDR3 is TGCGCCAGCAGCAGCCGCATAGGGGCCAACGTCCTGACTTTC.

V usage is TRBV28 and J usage is TRBJ2-7; unclear D gene. The CDR3 extends over 14 amino acids. Germline CDR1 and CDR2: MDHEN and SYDVKM. Trimming cost V 1 base and J 1 base, with 8 bases left between them. The CDR3 here is CASSLFHLSYEQYF. In nucleotides, the CDR3 is TGTGCCAGCAGTTTATTTCACCTATCCTACGAGCAGTACTTC.

The J gene is TRBJ2-7, the V gene TRBV5-1; D is unresolved. With 0 bases removed from V and 0 bases from J, the gap between germline ends came to 7 bases. The CDR3 sequence is 14 residues long. Germline CDR1 is SGHRS and CDR2 is YFSETQ. CDR3 coding DNA: TGCGCCAGCAGCTTGGACTCTTTCTCCTACGAGCAGTACTTC. Amino acids: CASSLDSFSYEQYF.

V is TRBV5-1 and J is TRBJ2-5; D perhaps matches TRBD2 (6 bases). Trimming cost V 5 bases and J 2 bases, with 13 bases left between them. This CDR3 is 14 amino acids long. The germline gives CDR1 SGHRS, CDR2 YFSETQ. CDR3 sequence (DNA): TGCGCCAGCAGGACGGGGGACCGACAAGAGACCCAGTACTTC. Protein product: CASRTGDRQETQYF. Based on the CDR3 plus reference TRBV5-1 and TRBJ2-5, the full variable domain is KAGVTQTPRYLIKTRGQQVTLSCSPISGHRSVSWYQQTPGQGLQFLFEYFSETQRNKGNFPGRFSGRQFSNSRSEMNVSTLELGDSALYLCASRTGDRQETQYFGPGTRLLVL.

This chain links TRBV7-9 with TRBJ1-1; TRBD1 matches at 10 bases. This CDR3 has 14 residues. Losses at the gene ends were 4 bases for V and 6 bases for J; bases not matched to a gene: 5. Germline loops: CDR1 SEHNR, CDR2 FQNEAQ (reference sequence). CDR3 loop: CASSSTGGNSEAFF. CDR3 bases: TGTGCCAGCAGCTCGACAGGGGGCAACTCTGAAGCTTTCTTT.

This clone was seen a handful of times. This chain joins TRBV29-1 and TRBJ1-2, with 11 bases aligning to TRBD1. Germline V gene sequence: CDR1 SQVTM, CDR2 ANQGSEA. The CDR3 has 13 residues. V lost 5 bases and J lost 4; bases outside the gene matches: 3. CDR3 bases: TGCAGCGTTTGGACAGGGGGCGTCTATGGCTACACCTTC. Translation: CSVWTGGVYGYTF.

CDR3 sequence: CAITPDNSYNSPLHF. The CDR3 coding sequence is TGTGCCATCACTCCTGACAACTCCTATAATTCACCCCTCCACTTT. The V call is TRBV10-3, the J call TRBJ1-6; D not resolved. This CDR3 spans 15 amino acids. Germline loops: CDR1 ENHRY, CDR2 SYGVKD. V was cut by 7 bases and J by 0 bases, with 10 bases left in between.